The 19 T cell receptor beta chains below all came from one sample that was sequenced in a study of blood T cell repertoires in COVID-19. TCRdb keeps only in-frame clones here, not all; method: immunoSEQ multiplex PCR. The table has about 97,000 clones, roughly 85% seen once. Material: peripheral blood. The receptors here all came from a woman aged 70-85 years with active or convalescent COVID-19.

V usage is TRBV9 and J usage is TRBJ2-5, with TRBD2 as a possible D gene (7 bases). Trimming left V 2 bases short and J 5 bases short, with 16 bases between. The V gene's germline CDR1 is SGDLS and CDR2 YYNGEE. The CDR3 length is 15 residues. In DNA form, the CDR3 reads TGTGCCAGCAGCGTCCGCGGGGGCGGTGAGGAGACCCAGTACTTC. This codes for CASSVRGGGEETQYF.

J is TRBJ2-2 and V is TRBV19, with TRBD1 matching over 9 bases. Unmatched junction bases numbered 2, after V lost 6 bases and J lost 0 bases. This CDR3 comprises 15 residues. Germline V gene data show CDR1 as LNHDA and CDR2 as SQIVND (reference sequence). CDR3 region: CASRRQGANTGELFF. CDR3 nucleotide sequence: TGTGCCAGTAGGAGACAGGGGGCGAACACCGGGGAGCTGTTTTTT. Using reference TRBV19 and TRBJ2-2 for the parts outside the CDR3, the full variable domain is DGGITQSPKYLFRKEGQNVTLSCEQNLNHDAMYWYRQDPGQGLRLIYYSQIVNDFQKGDIAEGYSVSREKKESFPLTVTSAQKNPTAFYLCASRRQGANTGELFFGEGSRLTVL.

The chain has TRBV5-6 and TRBJ2-2; a weak D match, TRBD2 (7 bases). V gave up 9 bases and J gave up 5 bases, with 20 bases separating them. This CDR3 contains 15 residues. CDR1 and CDR2 (germline): SGHDT, YYEEEE. The chain's CDR3 is CATSRGAVITGELFF. In nucleotides, the CDR3 is TGTGCCACGTCCCGGGGGGCGGTTATTACCGGGGAGCTGTTTTTT.

The chain uses TRBV7-6 and TRBJ2-7; 11 nucleotides match TRBD1. The CDR3 length is 18 residues. Germline V CDR1 and CDR2: SGHVS, FNYEAQ. After removal of 5 bases from V and 1 base from J, the junction contained 13 bases not matched to a gene. Here the CDR3 reads CASSLLGTGGGRSYEQYF. The DNA of the CDR3 is TGTGCCAGCAGCCTTCTTGGGACAGGGGGGGGCCGGTCCTACGAGCAGTACTTC. The full variable domain, completed using reference TRBV7-6 and TRBJ2-7, is GAGVSQSPRYKVTKRGQDVALRCDPISGHVSLYWYRQALGQGPEFLTYFNYEAQQDKSGLPNDRFSAERPEGSISTLTIQRTEQRDSAMYRCASSLLGTGGGRSYEQYFGPGTRLTVT.

This clone appeared once. This chain joins TRBV5-4 and TRBJ2-5; 9 bases align to TRBD2. This CDR3 is built from 14 residues. The ends lost 5 bases at V and 5 bases at J; junction bases unmatched: 7. Looked up from germline, CDR1 is SGHNT and CDR2 is YYREEE (reference sequence). CDR3 sequence (DNA): TGTGCCAGCAGTCTCGGGACTAGCAGTGAGACCCAGTACTTC. The encoded protein is CASSLGTSSETQYF.

V gene TRBV24-1 combines with J gene TRBJ2-2, with D possibly matching TRBD2 (5 bases). Trimming took 2 bases from V and 6 from J, leaving 15 bases between them. CDR3 length: 16 residues. Per the germline V gene, CDR1 is KGHDR and CDR2 is SFDVKD. The CDR3 bases are TGTGCCACCAGTGATTCCGAGGGCCGAGCCCCCGGGGAGCTGTTTTTT. The encoded protein is CATSDSEGRAPGELFF.

The rearrangement links TRBV5-1 to TRBJ1-5; 7 bases are a match to TRBD1. The ends lost 4 bases at V and 0 bases at J; junction bases unmatched: 4. The V gene's germline CDR1 is SGHRS and CDR2 YFSETQ. The CDR3 runs to 15 residues. DNA for the CDR3: TGCGCCAGCAGCCCGGGACAGTATAGCAATCAGCCCCAGCATTTT. It yields the protein CASSPGQYSNQPQHF.

This clone was found a few times. V gene TRBV5-1 combines with J gene TRBJ1-1; D is uncertain. Trimming cost V 0 bases and J 2 bases, with 14 bases left between them. Germline V gene lookup returns CDR1 SGHRS and CDR2 YFSETQ. The CDR3 covers 16 residues. The chain's CDR3 is CASSLVPIGPNTEAFF. The CDR3 coding sequence is TGCGCCAGCAGCTTGGTACCGATTGGGCCTAACACTGAAGCTTTCTTT.

This clone came up once. V and J are TRBV5-3 and TRBJ2-7, with 11 bases lining up with TRBD2. TRBV5-3 is an open reading frame whose function is uncertain. With 7 bases clipped from V and 5 bases from J, the junction kept 8 bases outside the gene matches. CDR3 length: 14 amino acids. CDR3 bases: TGTGCCAGAGGCCCTAGCGGGAGGCCCCACGAGCAGTACTTC. It is translated as CARGPSGRPHEQYF.

This chain connects TRBV3-1 (or the pseudogene TRBV3-2) to TRBJ1-2, with TRBD1 matching 11 bases. The ends lost 10 bases at V and 4 bases at J; junction bases unmatched: 8. CDR1 is LGHDT, CDR2 YNNKEL, per germline (reference sequence). This CDR3 region has 14 residues. The CDR3, as DNA: TGTGCCACTTCGGACAGGGGGCGTCCCTATGGCTACACCTTC. Its translation is CATSDRGRPYGYTF.

This clone came up once. The rearrangement links TRBV5-1 to TRBJ2-1; TRBD2 might be the D (5 bases). The CDR3 length is 16 residues. Trimming took off 4 bases at V and 2 bases at J, with 16 bases between the two ends. Germline V gene data show CDR1 as SGHRS and CDR2 as YFSETQ. CDR3 residues: CASSPRPGLAYNEQFF. The CDR3 DNA sequence: TGCGCCAGCAGCCCCAGGCCCGGACTCGCCTACAATGAGCAGTTCTTC.

This chain links TRBV5-6 with TRBJ2-2, with 7 nucleotides matching TRBD2. The V segment lost 9 bases and the J segment 7 bases; nucleotides outside the gene matches: 9. The CDR3 consists of 13 residues. Germline values: CDR1 SGHDT, CDR2 YYEEEE. DNA for the CDR3: TGTGCCAACTCACGGGGGGTCGTCGGGGAGCTGTTTTTT. This translates into CANSRGVVGELFF.

V is TRBV15 and J is TRBJ1-2; TRBD1 matches 12 bases. The trim removed 3 bases at V and 7 bases at J, leaving 3 bases unmatched. CDR1 is LNHNV, CDR2 YYDKDF, per germline (reference sequence). The CDR3 contains 14 residues. The CDR3 is CATSRGQGAGGYTF. The CDR3 nucleotides are TGTGCCACCAGCAGGGGACAGGGGGCGGGTGGCTACACCTTC.

The chain recombines TRBV9 with TRBJ2-1; 12 nucleotides match TRBD2. V was pared by 4 bases and J by 6 bases, with 8 bases of the junction left unmatched. The CDR3 contains 16 residues. The germline V gene encodes CDR1 SGDLS and CDR2 YYNGEE. The CDR3 reads CASSSPGLAGINEQFF. CDR3 bases: TGTGCCAGCAGCTCACCGGGACTAGCGGGCATCAATGAGCAGTTCTTC.

The chain has TRBV19 and TRBJ1-1, with D uncertain. In germline, CDR1 is LNHDA, CDR2 SQIVND (reference sequence). The CDR3 extends over 13 amino acids. Trimming removed 1 base from V and 1 base from J, with 4 bases in between. In nucleotides, the CDR3 is TGTGCCAGTAGTATAGGCGGGAACACTGAAGCTTTCTTT. It codes for CASSIGGNTEAFF.

This rearrangement joins TRBV15 to TRBJ1-1; D not certain. The germline V gene has CDR1 LNHNV and CDR2 YYDKDF (reference sequence). V lost 0 bases, J lost 1 base, and 6 bases lay in between. CDR3 length equals 14 residues. This chain's CDR3 is CATSRDRRNTEAFF. CDR3 DNA sequence: TGTGCCACCAGCAGAGATAGGAGGAACACTGAAGCTTTCTTT. Full variable domain (missing parts from reference TRBV15 and TRBJ1-1): DAMVIQNPRYQVTQFGKPVTLSCSQTLNHNVMYWYQQKSSQAPKLLFHYYDKDFNNEADTPDNFQSRRPNTSFCFLDIRSPGLGDTAMYLCATSRDRRNTEAFFGQGTRLTVV.

CDR3 DNA sequence: TGTGCCAGCAGCTTAGCGTCAAGGACCGGGGGACCTGGAAACACCATATATTTT. This gives the protein CASSLASRTGGPGNTIYF. The chain joins TRBV7-2 to TRBJ1-3, with D perhaps matching TRBD1 (5 bases). There are 18 residues in the CDR3. Germline V gives CDR1 SGHTA, CDR2 FQGNSA. Trimming pared 0 bases from V and 2 bases from J, leaving 17 bases between.

The chain carries TRBV7-9 and TRBJ1-2; TRBD1 agrees at 8 bases. There are 15 residues in the CDR3. Germline CDR1 and CDR2: SEHNR and FQNEAQ (reference sequence). Unmatched junction bases numbered 9, after V lost 5 bases and J lost 4 bases. CDR3 region: CASSLKQGDGYGYTF. The CDR3 DNA reads TGTGCCAGCAGCCTGAAACAGGGGGATGGCTATGGCTACACCTTC. The variable domain in full, completed from reference TRBV7-9 and TRBJ1-2, reads DTGVSQNPRHKITKRGQNVTFRCDPISEHNRLYWYRQTLGQGPEFLTYFQNEAQLEKSRLLSDRFSAERPKGSFSTLEIQRTEQGDSAMYLCASSLKQGDGYGYTFGSGTRLTVV.

V gene TRBV24-1 combines with J gene TRBJ2-1, with TRBD1 identical over 7 bases. The CDR3 is 15 residues long. Germline values: CDR1 KGHDR, CDR2 SFDVKD. The junction had 7 bases not matched to a gene; V was cut back by 3 bases and J by 6 bases. The CDR3, as DNA: TGTGCCACCAGTGATCCACAGGGGCCCGGCAATGAGCAGTTCTTC. Residues: CATSDPQGPGNEQFF.